Presented here are 17 T cell receptor beta chains from one specimen sequenced in a study of cytomegalovirus exposure and HLA in healthy donors. TCRdb's table, derived via immunoSEQ multiplex PCR, lists solely in-frame clones and lacks some. The sample contains under 200,000 clones, approximately 89% of which appear only once. Input material: PBMCs. Every receptor here comes from a man younger than 35 in good health and CMV-seropositive.

The chain uses TRBV9 and TRBJ2-7; 8 positions agree with TRBD2. This CDR3 is built from 17 residues. In germline, CDR1 is SGDLS, CDR2 YYNGEE. The ends lost 0 bases at V and 1 base at J; junction bases unmatched: 9. CDR3: CASSVEFKVAGSYEQYF. As DNA, the CDR3 is TGTGCCAGCAGCGTAGAGTTTAAGGTAGCGGGGTCCTACGAGCAGTACTTC.

The count of this clone is one. This sequence joins TRBV4-1 and TRBJ1-1; D is possibly TRBD1 (5 bases). The CDR3 runs to 12 residues. Germline V gene sequence: CDR1 MGHRA, CDR2 YSYEKL. The ends were cut back, 7 bases at V and 1 base at J, with 7 bases in the middle. CDR3: CASTGGNTEAFF. The CDR3 DNA reads as TGCGCCAGCACGGGGGGGAACACTGAAGCTTTCTTT.

The J gene is TRBJ1-4, the V gene TRBV5-1, with D possibly being TRBD1 (6 bases). Germline lookup yields CDR1 SGHRS and CDR2 YFSETQ. The CDR3 length is 18 residues. V lost 0 bases, J lost 3 bases, and 18 bases lay in between. CDR3 sequence (DNA): TGCGCCAGCAGCTTGGGAGTCGGACAGAAGGTGGCTAATGAAAAACTGTTTTTT. This sequence encodes CASSLGVGQKVANEKLFF.

The chain carries TRBV23-1 and TRBJ1-3; 7 bases fit TRBD1. TRBV23-1 belongs to the ORF category, with a function that is uncertain. There are 17 residues in the CDR3. V was clipped by 10 bases and J by 0 bases; unmatched bases: 15. The CDR3 DNA reads as TGCGCCATCCAATCTCAAATACAGGGGTCCTCTGGAAACACCATATATTTT. It specifies CAIQSQIQGSSGNTIYF.

The CDR3 sequence: CASSLKGVAIVDEQFF. The CDR3 coding sequence is TGTGCCAGCAGCTTAAAAGGGGTAGCTATAGTGGATGAGCAGTTCTTC. J is TRBJ2-1 and V is TRBV11-2; the D gene is possibly TRBD1 (5 bases). V was trimmed by 2 bases and J by 8 bases, leaving 19 bases between them. Germline V gives CDR1 SGHAT, CDR2 FQNNGV. This CDR3 is built from 16 residues.

This clone was counted a single time. The V and J genes are TRBV5-4 and TRBJ2-2, with 9 bases lining up with TRBD1. The germline V gene has CDR1 SGHNT and CDR2 YYREEE (reference sequence). The CDR3 is made up of 15 amino acids. V was pared by 7 bases and J by 2 bases, with 6 bases of the junction left unmatched. The CDR3 nucleotides read TGTGCCAGCCGGCCGGGACAGGGAAACACCGGGGAGCTGTTTTTT. It encodes CASRPGQGNTGELFF.

The chain recombines TRBV15 with TRBJ2-7, with D uncertain. The CDR3 covers 13 residues. Trimming cost V 5 bases and J 0 bases, with 8 bases left between them. Looked up from germline, CDR1 is LNHNV and CDR2 is YYDKDF (reference sequence). The CDR3 DNA follows: TGTGCCACCAGCTCCCTCCTCTCCTACGAGCAGTACTTC. Amino acids: CATSSLLSYEQYF.

This clone was seen just once. The chain employs TRBV5-4 and TRBJ2-1; TRBD2 agrees at 8 bases. CDR3 size: 14 residues. CDR1 is SGHNT, CDR2 YYREEE, per germline (reference sequence). J gave up 6 bases and V 2 bases, and 4 bases lay outside the gene matches. The CDR3 DNA follows: TGTGCCAGCAGCTTAACTAGCGGCGTCAATGAGCAGTTCTTC. Protein sequence: CASSLTSGVNEQFF.

The rearrangement joins TRBV5-1 to TRBJ2-2, with a weak D call TRBD2 (5 bases). The CDR3 length is 15 residues. Germline values: CDR1 SGHRS, CDR2 YFSETQ. The V end lost 0 bases, the J end lost 4 bases, and 10 bases lay between the germline ends. The CDR3 reads CASSLVLAGTGELFF. CDR3 DNA sequence: TGCGCCAGCAGCTTGGTCCTAGCCGGCACCGGGGAGCTGTTTTTT.

This clone was found once. The rearrangement links TRBV2 to TRBJ1-5, with 7 bases fitting TRBD1. Losses at the gene ends were 2 bases for V and 3 bases for J; bases not matched to a gene: 4. Germline CDR1 is SNHLY and CDR2 is FYNNEI. The CDR3 is 15 residues long. The CDR3 region has the DNA TGTGCCAGCAGTGAACAGGGACAGCACAATCAGCCCCAGCATTTT. This sequence encodes CASSEQGQHNQPQHF.

V and J are TRBV11-2 and TRBJ2-3; 15 nucleotides line up with TRBD2. CDR3 length: 16 amino acids. J was trimmed by 5 bases and V by 6 bases; bases with no gene match: 6. The V gene's germline CDR1 is SGHAT and CDR2 FQNNGV. This chain's CDR3 is CASRVPGLAGGDTQYF. The CDR3 DNA reads as TGTGCCAGCAGAGTGCCGGGACTAGCGGGGGGAGATACGCAGTATTTT. Full variable domain (outside the CDR3, taken from reference TRBV11-2 and TRBJ2-3): EAGVAQSPRYKIIEKRQSVAFWCNPISGHATLYWYQQILGQGPKLLIQFQNNGVVDDSQLPKDRFSAERLKGVDSTLKIQPAKLEDSAVYLCASRVPGLAGGDTQYFGPGTRLTVL.

This clone has a single count. V is TRBV7-8 and J is TRBJ2-5; D is possibly TRBD2 (6 bases). CDR1 is SGHVS and CDR2 is FQNEAQ in the germline V gene. The germline V and J ends were trimmed by 2 bases and 7 bases, with 14 bases remaining between them. The CDR3 loop spans 14 amino acids. CDR3 sequence: CASSLPGISGTQYF. The CDR3 nucleotides read TGTGCCAGCAGCTTACCGGGGATTAGCGGGACCCAGTACTTC.

In DNA form, the CDR3 reads TGTGCCAGCTCACCTACAGCTTCGTCTACCGAGCAGTACTTC. Its protein product is CASSPTASSTEQYF. This chain uses TRBV18 with TRBJ2-7; D remains unclear. V lost 3 bases and J 6 bases, leaving 15 bases between the germline ends. Germline CDR1 is KGHSH and CDR2 is LQKENI. This CDR3 is 14 amino acids long. The full variable domain, in which reference TRBV18 and TRBJ2-7 provide the parts outside the CDR3, is NAGVMQNPRHLVRRRGQEARLRCSPMKGHSHVYWYRQLPEEGLKFMVYLQKENIIDESGMPKERFSAEFPKEGPSILRIQQVVRGDSAAYFCASSPTASSTEQYFGPGTRLTVT.

This chain connects TRBV4-1 to TRBJ2-7; 8 nucleotides match TRBD2. Germline lookup yields CDR1 MGHRA and CDR2 YSYEKL. V was clipped by 3 bases and J by 2 bases; unmatched bases: 6. This CDR3 contains 15 residues. The CDR3 DNA reads TGCGCCAGCAGCCAGACGACTAGCGCAACCTACGAGCAGTACTTC. Translated, it gives CASSQTTSATYEQYF.

The rearrangement joins TRBV7-8 to TRBJ1-5; D uncertain. Trimming left V 3 bases short and J 6 bases short, with 9 bases between. CDR1 is SGHVS and CDR2 is FQNEAQ in the germline V gene. This CDR3 contains 13 residues. CDR3 protein: CASSFGRSQPQHF. In DNA form, the CDR3 reads TGTGCCAGCAGCTTTGGGCGCAGTCAGCCCCAGCATTTT.

V gene TRBV19 combines with J gene TRBJ2-7; D not resolved. The CDR3 is made up of 15 amino acids. Between the trimmed V and J ends, which lost 2 bases and 3 bases, there was a span of 14 bases. CDR1 is LNHDA and CDR2 is SQIVND in the germline V gene (reference sequence). In DNA, the CDR3 is TGTGCCAGTAGTATAACGGCTTCCTCGGGCTACGAGCAGTACTTC. It yields the protein CASSITASSGYEQYF.

The chain uses TRBV29-1 and TRBJ2-1; 12 nucleotides align to TRBD2. The CDR3 consists of 14 residues. After removal of 5 bases from V and 4 bases from J, the junction contained 3 bases not matched to a gene. The germline V gene has CDR1 SQVTM and CDR2 ANQGSEA. In DNA form, the CDR3 reads TGCAGCGTTCCGGGACTAGCGGGTTACAATGAGCAGTTCTTC. Translated: CSVPGLAGYNEQFF.